This T cell receptor beta chain was documented in a study of cytomegalovirus exposure and HLA in healthy donors. Use of 60 Vbeta and 13 Jbeta primers characterized the PCR. Only in-frame clones appear in the TCRdb table, and some are missing; sequencing was by immunoSEQ multiplex PCR. The sample lists 150,000 to 200,000 clones, around 80% occurring once. Healthy individuals who donated bone marrow served as the donors. Trimming cost V 6 bases and J 5 bases, with 19 bases left between them. This CDR3 contains 15 residues. Germline V gene lookup returns CDR1 SNHLY and CDR2 FYNNEI. This sequence was found in a woman in her thirties or forties in good health and CMV-seropositive. The rearrangement joins TRBV2 to TRBJ1-1; perhaps TRBD1 as D (5 bases). Sequenced input: PBMCs. The CDR3 DNA is TGTGCCAGCAGCCCACTCCAAGGGGTAGGGACTGAAGCTTTCTTT. It yields the protein CASSPLQGVGTEAFF.